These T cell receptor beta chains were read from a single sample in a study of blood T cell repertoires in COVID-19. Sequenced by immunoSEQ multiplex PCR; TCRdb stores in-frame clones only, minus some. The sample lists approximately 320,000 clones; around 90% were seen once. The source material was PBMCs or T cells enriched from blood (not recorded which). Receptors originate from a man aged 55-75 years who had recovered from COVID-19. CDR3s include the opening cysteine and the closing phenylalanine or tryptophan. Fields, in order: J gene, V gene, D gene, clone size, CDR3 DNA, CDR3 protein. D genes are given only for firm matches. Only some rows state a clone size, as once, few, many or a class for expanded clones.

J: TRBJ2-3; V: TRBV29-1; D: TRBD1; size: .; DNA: TGCAGCGTTGACGGTGGTCGGGGACAGGGCCTCACAGATACGCAGTATTTT; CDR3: CSVDGGRGQGLTDTQYF
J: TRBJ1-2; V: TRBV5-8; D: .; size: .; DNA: TGTGCCAGCAGCTTTCCCCAGCAGGATGGCTACACCTTC; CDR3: CASSFPQQDGYTF
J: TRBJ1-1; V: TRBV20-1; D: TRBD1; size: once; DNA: TGCAGTGGACAGGGGGCTTACAAAGCTTTCTTT; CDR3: CSGQGAYKAFF
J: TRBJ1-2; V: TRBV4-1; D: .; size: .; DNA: TGCGCCAGCAGCCAAGATCGCCGCACAATTCGTCCTGGCTACACCTTC; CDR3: CASSQDRRTIRPGYTF
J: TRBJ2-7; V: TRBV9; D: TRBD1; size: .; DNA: TGTGCCAGCAGCGTAGTTTCTGACAGGGGCGAGCAGTACTTC; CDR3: CASSVVSDRGEQYF
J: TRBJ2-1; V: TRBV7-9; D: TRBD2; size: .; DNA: TGTGCCAGCAGCTTAGGAGCGGGAGGGTACAATGAGCAGTTCTTC; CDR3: CASSLGAGGYNEQFF
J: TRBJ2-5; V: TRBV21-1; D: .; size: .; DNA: TGTGCCAGTCATCGGGCACAGGTCCAAGAGACCCAGTACTTC; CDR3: CASHRAQVQETQYF
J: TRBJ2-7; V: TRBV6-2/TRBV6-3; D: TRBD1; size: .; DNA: TGTGCCAGCAGTTATAATGGCAAAAGCCGGGACAGGGGTTTGTACGAGCAGTACTTC; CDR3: CASSYNGKSRDRGLYEQYF
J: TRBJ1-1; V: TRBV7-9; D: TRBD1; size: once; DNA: TGTGCCAGCAGCTTAGCGGACAGGGGATCCACTGAAGCTTTCTTT; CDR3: CASSLADRGSTEAFF
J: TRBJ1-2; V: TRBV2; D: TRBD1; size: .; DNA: TGTGCCAGCAGACTCCGGACAGGGGGAGAGTGGAACACCTTC; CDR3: CASRLRTGGEWNTF
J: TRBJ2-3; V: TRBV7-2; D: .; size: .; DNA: TGTGCCAGCAGCTTAGAGCCTAGCCGCACAGATACGCAGTATTTT; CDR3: CASSLEPSRTDTQYF
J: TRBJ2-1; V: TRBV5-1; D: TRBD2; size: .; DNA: TGCGCCAGCAGCGTCAACTCGGGAGGATACAATGAGCAGTTCTTC; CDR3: CASSVNSGGYNEQFF
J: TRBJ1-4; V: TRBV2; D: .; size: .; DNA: TGTGCCAGCACCCTTAAAACTAATGAAAAACTGTTTTTT; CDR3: CASTLKTNEKLFF
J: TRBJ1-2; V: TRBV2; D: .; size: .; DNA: TGTGCCAGCAGTGAAACGACACTTAACTATGGCTACACCTTC; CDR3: CASSETTLNYGYTF
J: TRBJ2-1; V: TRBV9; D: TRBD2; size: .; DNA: TGTGCCAGCAGCTTCACGGGACTAACCTACAATGAGCAGTTCTTC; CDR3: CASSFTGLTYNEQFF
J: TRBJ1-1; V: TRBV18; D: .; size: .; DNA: TGTGCCAGCTCACCTAGCGGGGGGCCTGAAGCTTTCTTT; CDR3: CASSPSGGPEAFF
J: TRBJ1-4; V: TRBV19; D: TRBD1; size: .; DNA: TGTGCCAGTAGTATAGATACAGGGGGTAGTGAAAAACTGTTTTTT; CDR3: CASSIDTGGSEKLFF